The 26 T cell receptor beta chains below were found in one sample sequenced in a study of beta chain features in type 1 diabetes. No cognate antigen is known for these TCRs. Since all of the isolated RNA was reverse transcribed, expressed TCRB transcripts were what got sequenced. Repertoires were generated with immunoSEQ multiplex PCR, while TCRdb's copy carries only in-frame clones and drops some. The repertoire has 500,000 to 800,000 clones, around an eighth of them found once; the top ten carry around 0.12%. Findings and caveats of the study: Within each of all four CD4+ subsets, Type 1 diabetes patients had TCRB CDR3s that were moderately but significantly shorter.

The sequenced material came from naive CD4+ T cells from blood. These receptors were obtained from a man younger than 40 with type 1 diabetes.

The gene calls are TRBV27 and TRBJ1-5; D gene ambiguous. The V and J ends lost 3 bases and 4 bases respectively, with 7 bases between them. Germline V gene lookup returns CDR1 MNHEY and CDR2 SMNVEV (reference sequence). The CDR3 sequence is 13 residues long. The CDR3 nucleotides read TGTGCCAGCAGTTTCGGGCTAAATCAGCCCCAGCATTTT. This codes for CASSFGLNQPQHF.

This clone was recorded a few times. This chain uses TRBV29-1 with TRBJ1-4; a weak D match, TRBD1 (5 bases). The CDR3 sequence is 12 residues long. V was clipped by 4 bases and J by 8 bases, with 11 bases between them. CDR1 SQVTM and CDR2 ANQGSEA come from the germline V gene. For the CDR3, the DNA is TGCAGCGTTGGGGGGACCGGAGAAAAACTGTTTTTT. Translation gives CSVGGTGEKLFF. Drawing the rest from reference TRBV29-1 and TRBJ1-4, the complete variable domain is SAVISQKPSRDICQRGTSLTIQCQVDSQVTMMFWYRQQPGQSLTLIATANQGSEATYESGFVIDKFPISRPNLTFSTLTVSNMSPEDSSIYLCSVGGTGEKLFFGSGTQLSVL.

This clone has just one count. The chain uses TRBV6-5 and TRBJ2-7; D gene ambiguous. CDR3 length equals 13 residues. CDR1 and CDR2 from the germline V gene are MNHEY and SVGAGI. Between the trimmed V and J ends, which lost 0 bases and 3 bases, there was a span of 6 bases. CDR3 sequence reads: CASSYSARYEQYF. DNA for the CDR3: TGTGCCAGCAGTTACTCGGCCCGCTACGAGCAGTACTTC.

The rearrangement links TRBV7-2 to TRBJ1-1; a weak D match, TRBD1 (6 bases). Trimming removed 1 base at V and 3 bases at J, with 9 bases between. CDR3 size: 14 residues. Germline CDR1 and CDR2: SGHTA and FQGNSA. The CDR3 is CASSLVHRDTEAFF. The CDR3 DNA reads TGTGCCAGCAGCTTAGTACACAGGGACACTGAAGCTTTCTTT.

The chain carries TRBV6-5 and TRBJ1-5; 7 bases line up with TRBD1. J gave up 3 bases and V 6 bases, and 5 bases lay outside the gene matches. Germline V gives CDR1 MNHEY, CDR2 SVGAGI. The CDR3 sequence is 14 residues long. CDR3 protein: CASRQGGTNQPQHF. CDR3 DNA sequence: TGTGCCAGCAGGCAGGGGGGGACCAATCAGCCCCAGCATTTT.

This clone was counted a few times. This same CDR3 is encoded by further DNA sequences in the sample. The V gene is TRBV7-2, the J gene TRBJ1-2; unclear D gene. The V and J ends lost 5 bases and 7 bases respectively, with 11 bases between them. CDR1 and CDR2 (germline): SGHTA, FQGNSA. This CDR3 region has 12 residues. The CDR3 here is CASSPRTGGYTF. The CDR3 DNA sequence: TGTGCCAGCAGCCCTAGGACCGGTGGCTACACCTTC.

The sample holds a few counts of this clone. Written as DNA, the CDR3 is TGTGCCAGCAGCGTAACTTTACTTGGTACGCCCCTCCACTTT. Its protein is CASSVTLLGTPLHF. The chain links TRBV9 to TRBJ1-6; D call uncertain. Germline values: CDR1 SGDLS, CDR2 YYNGEE. The CDR3 covers 14 residues. V was cut by 1 base and J by 13 bases, with 15 bases left in between.

In its sample, this clone was seen a few times. The rearrangement uses TRBV28 and TRBJ2-2; D remains unclear. The CDR3 has 14 residues. Germline V CDR1 and CDR2: MDHEN, SYDVKM. The V end was cut by 6 bases, the J end by 4 bases, with 12 bases between. CDR3 sequence: CASRGQWGTGELFF. CDR3 DNA: TGTGCCAGCAGAGGCCAGTGGGGCACCGGGGAGCTGTTTTTT.

The chain uses TRBV9 and TRBJ1-1; D is undetermined. The CDR3 length is 12 residues. The V and J ends lost 0 bases and 6 bases respectively, with 6 bases between them. The germline V gene encodes CDR1 SGDLS and CDR2 YYNGEE. The CDR3 sequence: CASSVVGSEAFF. DNA for the CDR3: TGTGCCAGCAGCGTAGTAGGGTCTGAAGCTTTCTTT.

The chain is built from TRBV6-1 and TRBJ1-6; D remains ambiguous. This CDR3 region has 11 residues. The germline gives CDR1 MNHNS, CDR2 SASEGT. Trimming removed 6 bases from V and 5 bases from J, with 2 bases in between. CDR3 residues: CASSDNSPLHF. The CDR3 DNA follows: TGTGCCAGCAGCGATAATTCACCCCTCCACTTT.

This clone was seen more than once but under ten times. The V and J genes are TRBV1 and TRBJ1-3; the D call TRBD1 from the table was never checked on the DNA. TRBV1 is tagged as a pseudogene. The CDR3 length is 16 residues. CDR3 amino acids: CTSSRTGRVSGNTIYF. In DNA, the CDR3 is TGCACCAGCAGTAGGACAGGGAGGGTGTCTGGAAACACCATATATTTT.

This clone has a handful of counts. The chain recombines TRBV11-2 with TRBJ2-7; D gene ambiguous. V was shortened by 7 bases and J by 0 bases, with 7 bases between the two germline ends. The CDR3 length is 12 residues. The germline gives CDR1 SGHAT, CDR2 FQNNGV. The CDR3 DNA reads as TGTGCCAGCACCCGTGACTCCTACGAGCAGTACTTC. It translates to CASTRDSYEQYF.

The rearrangement links TRBV7-2 to TRBJ2-5; 10 nucleotides line up with TRBD1. Unmatched junction bases numbered 8, after V lost 5 bases and J lost 2 bases. This CDR3 has 16 amino acids. Germline V CDR1 and CDR2: SGHTA, FQGNSA. DNA of the CDR3: TGTGCCAGCAGCCCGGGACAGGGGTGGTGGCAAGAGACCCAGTACTTC. It specifies CASSPGQGWWQETQYF.

The chain couples TRBV2 to TRBJ1-2; TRBD1 agrees at 7 bases. This CDR3 spans 15 amino acids. With V trimmed by 6 bases and J by 7 bases, 14 bases remained unmatched. Germline V lookup: CDR1 SNHLY, CDR2 FYNNEI. Written as DNA, the CDR3 is TGTGCCAGCAGCCCCGGGACAGCAAGTCCTAGTGGCTACACCTTC. Translation gives CASSPGTASPSGYTF.

This clone showed up just a few times. The chain links TRBV7-8 to TRBJ1-5; the D is unclear. The CDR3 sequence is 18 residues long. V was cut by 2 bases and J by 1 base, with 18 bases left in between. Germline V gene lookup returns CDR1 SGHVS and CDR2 FQNEAQ. CDR3 region: CASSLWPRGPLSNQPQHF. CDR3 nucleotides: TGTGCCAGCAGCTTATGGCCTCGCGGGCCCCTGAGCAATCAGCCCCAGCATTTT.

The chain is built from TRBV5-4 and TRBJ1-6, with a tentative D call TRBD1 (5 bases). The germline gives CDR1 SGHNT, CDR2 YYREEE (reference sequence). The germline V and J ends were trimmed by 3 bases and 6 bases, with 19 bases remaining between them. The CDR3 extends over 17 amino acids. The CDR3 loop is CASSSGGRQQPNSPLHF. CDR3 DNA sequence: TGTGCCAGCAGCTCTGGAGGGAGACAGCAACCTAATTCACCCCTCCACTTT.

This clone was seen a few times. This rearrangement joins TRBV29-1 to TRBJ2-5; tentatively, D is TRBD1 (5 bases). Germline V gene data show CDR1 as SQVTM and CDR2 as ANQGSEA. The CDR3 has 12 amino acids. V was cut by 2 bases and J by 9 bases, with 13 bases left in between. CDR3 sequence: CSVETQGNAQYF. CDR3 in DNA: TGCAGCGTTGAAACCCAGGGCAACGCCCAGTACTTC.

This clone was counted only a few times. The rearrangement uses TRBV14 and TRBJ2-1, with D possibly being TRBD2 (5 bases). This CDR3 comprises 16 residues. Germline values: CDR1 SGHDN, CDR2 FVKESK. Trimming took 4 bases from V and 7 from J, leaving 20 bases between them. CDR3: CASSPRVELDTNEQFF. The CDR3 coding sequence is TGTGCCAGCAGCCCCCGAGTGGAACTAGATACGAATGAGCAGTTCTTC.

In this sample, this clone turned up a few times. This chain links TRBV19 with TRBJ2-3; tentatively, D is TRBD1 (5 bases). The V end was cut by 4 bases, the J end by 5 bases, with 13 bases between. Germline lookup yields CDR1 LNHDA and CDR2 SQIVND (reference sequence). The CDR3 has 14 residues. The CDR3 DNA sequence: TGTGCCAGTAGTAAGGGTCAGGGTCAAGATACGCAGTATTTT. Protein: CASSKGQGQDTQYF.

This clone has more than one count but fewer than ten. The V and J genes are TRBV15 and TRBJ1-3; tentative D call: TRBD1 (6 bases). This CDR3 has 16 amino acids. Germline CDR1 is LNHNV and CDR2 is YYDKDF (reference sequence). V gave up 2 bases and J gave up 1 base, with 12 bases separating them. CDR3 sequence: CATSRRGGASGNTIYF. CDR3 in DNA: TGTGCCACCAGCAGACGGGGGGGCGCATCTGGAAACACCATATATTTT. The complete variable domain, with remaining parts taken from reference TRBV15 and TRBJ1-3, reads DAMVIQNPRYQVTQFGKPVTLSCSQTLNHNVMYWYQQKSSQAPKLLFHYYDKDFNNEADTPDNFQSRRPNTSFCFLDIRSPGLGDTAMYLCATSRRGGASGNTIYFGEGSWLTVV.

The sample holds a few counts of this clone. The V and J genes are TRBV10-3 and TRBJ2-1, with a possible D match to TRBD1 (5 bases). Germline CDR1 is ENHRY and CDR2 is SYGVKD. Trimming took 10 bases from V and 8 from J, leaving 18 bases between them. The CDR3 has 13 residues. The CDR3, as DNA: TGTGCCAGCTCCAGGCAGGGCCACCATGAGCAGTTCTTC. Translation gives CASSRQGHHEQFF.

J is TRBJ2-5 and V is TRBV7-9; D not resolved. The ends were cut back, 3 bases at V and 4 bases at J, with 12 bases in the middle. CDR3 length: 14 amino acids. Germline CDR1 and CDR2: SEHNR and FQNEAQ (reference sequence). CDR3: CASSFGGDLETQYF. CDR3 in DNA: TGTGCCAGCAGCTTTGGCGGTGACTTAGAGACCCAGTACTTC.

This sequence joins TRBV10-3 and TRBJ2-1; D is uncertain. V lost 3 bases to trimming and J lost 6 bases, with 9 bases between them. CDR1 is ENHRY and CDR2 is SYGVKD in the germline V gene. The CDR3 consists of 13 residues. This CDR3 is CAISDLQRNEQFF. The CDR3 DNA is TGTGCCATCAGTGATCTTCAGCGCAATGAGCAGTTCTTC.

The rearrangement links TRBV7-9 to TRBJ1-2; D not certain. Trimming shortened V by 1 base and J by 6 bases, and 12 bases separated the two germline ends. This CDR3 has 14 amino acids. Germline values: CDR1 SEHNR, CDR2 FQNEAQ (reference sequence). The CDR3 is CASSLGVQDHGYTF. The CDR3 bases are TGTGCCAGCAGCTTAGGAGTACAAGACCATGGCTACACCTTC.

The chain carries TRBV30 and TRBJ2-5; 8 nucleotides match TRBD2. The CDR3 runs to 11 residues. CDR1 is GTSNPN and CDR2 is SVGIG in the germline V gene (reference sequence). Trimming removed 4 bases from V and 5 bases from J; junction bases left unmatched: 0. CDR3 region: CAWTSGETQYF. The CDR3 bases are TGTGCCTGGACTAGCGGGGAGACCCAGTACTTC.

This chain connects TRBV4-1 to TRBJ2-2; TRBD2 aligns across 7 bases. The length of the CDR3 is 17 residues. Germline CDR1 is MGHRA and CDR2 is YSYEKL. J was trimmed by 5 bases and V by 2 bases; bases with no gene match: 11. The CDR3 DNA reads TGCGCCAGCAGCCAACGTCTGGCGGGAGTTGGTACCGGGGAGCTGTTTTTT. Translated: CASSQRLAGVGTGELFF.